The TCR beta chain under discussion was sequenced for a study of blood T cell repertoires in COVID-19. Study details: COVID-19 samples, acute and convalescent, were from the United States, Italy and Spain.

Those enrolled, adults aged about 18 to 89 years, came from under 25 US areas. Cohort assignment relied on participant-reported clinical history. Recovery meant two consecutive negative NP/OP PCR tests, professional clearance, or resolved symptoms. The repertoire was sequenced with immunoSEQ multiplex PCR; TCRdb's copy has only in-frame clones and lacks some. The sample shows about 380,000 clones, about 88% of them seen only once. Germline V gene data show CDR1 as MDHEN and CDR2 as SYDVKM. There are 12 residues in the CDR3. V gave up 7 bases and J gave up 4 bases, with 11 bases separating them. The sequenced material came from PBMCs or T cells enriched from blood (not recorded which). The chain recombines TRBV28 with TRBJ2-7; weak D call: TRBD1 (6 bases). The clonotype was recovered from a woman between 18 and 29 years old who had recovered from COVID-19. CDR3 amino acids: CASTSRGYEQYF. For the CDR3, the DNA is TGTGCCAGCACTTCAAGGGGGTACGAGCAGTACTTC.